This TCR beta chain came from a study of Ad26.COV2.S vaccination and SARS-CoV-2 variants. Background on the study: Donor joined the COV1001 Ad26.COV2.S trial arm. Dosing was one shot or two shots 56 days apart. Study observations and caveats: Similar non-spike TCR breadth was observed in recipients of vaccine and of placebo.

As to treatment: about 20 received Ad26.COV2.S at low or high dose, single or two shots; a few received placebo; per-sample allocation not given. The study sampled participants on day 63 after the first vaccine or placebo injection. What was given as vaccine was an Ad26 vector encoding Wuhan-strain SARS-CoV-2 spike. In regard to this clone: Its antigen is currently unknown.

The V gene's germline CDR1 is SGHNT and CDR2 YYREEE (reference sequence). The CDR3 runs 15 residues. V was trimmed by 1 base and J by 4 bases, leaving 14 bases between them. TCRdb keeps only in-frame clones here, not all; method: immunoSEQ multiplex PCR. This sample yields about 260,000 clones, of which 87% are seen a single time; about 2.8% belongs to the top ten. The rearrangement joins TRBV5-4 to TRBJ1-2; no firm D call. Sequenced here: peripheral blood, sampled in a trial of Ad26.COV2.S vaccine versus placebo. This TCR came from a person between 18 and 65 years old who received the Ad26.COV2.S COVID-19 vaccine or a placebo. For the CDR3, the DNA is TGTGCCAGCAGCTTGTCTGATAGGGCCTTCTATGGCTACACCTTC. This gives the protein CASSLSDRAFYGYTF.